These 10 T cell receptor beta chains were sequenced from one sample in a study of T cells in lung cancer brain metastases. The repertoire was sequenced with immunoSEQ multiplex PCR; TCRdb's copy has only in-frame clones and lacks some. The sample holds several thousand clones, roughly 85% seen once. Sample: tumor tissue from the primary lung tumor. The source of these receptors is a man aged 50 or older with non-small cell lung cancer.

The chain employs TRBV19 and TRBJ2-2; D possibly corresponds to TRBD2 (5 bases). This CDR3 region has 16 residues. Looked up from germline, CDR1 is LNHDA and CDR2 is SQIVND (reference sequence). V was cut by 1 base and J by 0 bases, with 9 bases left in between. CDR3 region: CASSIGAGANTGELFF. The CDR3 DNA follows: TGTGCCAGTAGTATAGGGGCCGGGGCGAACACCGGGGAGCTGTTTTTT. The entire variable domain, with the rest obtained from reference TRBV19 and TRBJ2-2, is as follows: DGGITQSPKYLFRKEGQNVTLSCEQNLNHDAMYWYRQDPGQGLRLIYYSQIVNDFQKGDIAEGYSVSREKKESFPLTVTSAQKNPTAFYLCASSIGAGANTGELFFGEGSRLTVL.

This sequence joins TRBV5-1 and TRBJ2-5, with TRBD2 identical over 10 bases. Germline V gene lookup returns CDR1 SGHRS and CDR2 YFSETQ. The CDR3 is made up of 16 amino acids. Trimming removed 4 bases from V and 3 bases from J; junction bases left unmatched: 9. DNA of the CDR3: TGCGCCAGCAGCGGGACGAGCGGGGGGGTTAAAGAGACCCAGTACTTC. Residues: CASSGTSGGVKETQYF.

Note on this clone: One junction end does not reproduce the germline sequence, and a read error may be involved. This CDR3 is CRARGYTEAFF. CDR3 bases: TGTAGGGCACGGGGGTACACTGAAGCTTTCTTT. The V call is TRBV20-1, the J call TRBJ1-1; D is possibly TRBD1 (5 bases). Looked up from germline, CDR1 is DFQATT and CDR2 is SNEGSKA (reference sequence). The CDR3 loop spans 11 amino acids.

V usage is TRBV27 and J usage is TRBJ1-1; no definite D call. The length of the CDR3 is 14 residues. Germline V lookup: CDR1 MNHEY, CDR2 SMNVEV (reference sequence). Trimming took 5 bases from V and 0 from J, leaving 10 bases between them. DNA of the CDR3: TGTGCCAGCAGTCCTCAGTCAATGAACACTGAAGCTTTCTTT. It yields the protein CASSPQSMNTEAFF.

The V call is TRBV2, the J call TRBJ1-1; D unresolved. The CDR3 spans 11 residues. Germline CDR1 reads SNHLY; CDR2 reads FYNNEI. V was shortened by 7 bases and J by 7 bases, with 10 bases between the two germline ends. The chain's CDR3 is CASKEFLEAFF. CDR3 coding DNA: TGTGCCAGCAAAGAGTTCCTTGAAGCTTTCTTT.

The J gene is TRBJ1-5, the V gene TRBV19, with D unclear. Germline CDR1 reads LNHDA; CDR2 reads SQIVND (reference sequence). This CDR3 contains 14 residues. V lost 3 bases, J lost 7 bases, and 13 bases lay in between. In DNA, the CDR3 is TGTGCCAGTAGTATTGAAGGGTCTTTGCAGCCCCAGCATTTT. It yields the protein CASSIEGSLQPQHF. Variable domain in full (rest from reference TRBV19 and TRBJ1-5): DGGITQSPKYLFRKEGQNVTLSCEQNLNHDAMYWYRQDPGQGLRLIYYSQIVNDFQKGDIAEGYSVSREKKESFPLTVTSAQKNPTAFYLCASSIEGSLQPQHFGDGTRLSIL.

To note about this clone: Germline is not matched at one junction end, which may reflect a read error. Additional DNA sequences in this sample encode the identical CDR3. This chain uses TRBV4-2 with TRBJ2-3, with unresolved D. Germline V gene data show CDR1 as LGHNA and CDR2 as YNFKEQ. This CDR3 has 16 residues. The CDR3 sequence is CASSQEAPPRTDTQYF. The CDR3 bases are TGTGCCAGTAGCCAAGAGGCTCCCCCCCGCACAGATACGCAGTATTTT.

This rearrangement joins TRBV6-6 to TRBJ1-5; a weak D match, TRBD2 (6 bases). The J call may be in error: the DNA end matches TRBJ2-3 better. The CDR3 loop spans 14 amino acids. CDR1 and CDR2 from the germline V gene are MNHNY and SVGAGI (reference sequence). The CDR3 protein is CASSFWGGNQPQYF. DNA for the CDR3: TGTGCCAGCAGTTTCTGGGGAGGCAATCAGCCCCAGTATTTT.

The chain employs TRBV6-5 and TRBJ2-3; D gene ambiguous. The germline V gene encodes CDR1 MNHEY and CDR2 SVGAGI. Between the trimmed V and J ends, which lost 4 bases and 1 base, there was a span of 6 bases. The CDR3 covers 13 residues. The chain's CDR3 is CASSWRRTDTQYF. In DNA, the CDR3 is TGTGCCAGCAGTTGGCGCCGCACAGATACGCAGTATTTT.

The chain has TRBV2 and TRBJ1-2; possible D gene TRBD1, 6 bases. CDR3 length: 11 amino acids. Germline V gene data show CDR1 as SNHLY and CDR2 as FYNNEI. The germline V and J ends were trimmed by 8 bases and 8 bases, with 12 bases remaining between them. DNA for the CDR3: TGTGCCAGCGCCAAGGGGGTCGGCTACACCTTC. Translated: CASAKGVGYTF.